These T cell receptor beta chains were read from a single sample in a study of spatial heterogeneity in lung cancer. TCRdb redid the calling of the 5' RACE reads with MiXCR, one entry per CDR3 protein. The sample yields tens of thousands of distinct CDR3 sequences, approximately 8.5% seen once. Sample: PBMCs, taken at surgery. The receptors were sampled from a male donor with early-stage non-small cell lung cancer. Each CDR3 is given with its conserved first and last residue. D genes are given only for firm matches. Clone size is given for some rows only: seen once, a few or many times, or a class if the clone is expanded.

J gene,CDR3 length,clone size,D gene,V gene,CDR3 DNA,CDR3 protein
TRBJ1-4,15,NA,TRBD1,TRBV7-9,TGTGCCAGCAGCTTAGATGGGGACAGAAAGGAAAAACTGTTTTTT,CASSLDGDRKEKLFF
TRBJ2-5,13,NA,NA,TRBV9,TGTGCCAGCAGCGTAGGGGCTCAAGAGACCCAGTACTTC,CASSVGAQETQYF
TRBJ1-5,13,few,TRBD1,TRBV6-2/TRBV6-3,TGTGCCAGCAGGGGACAGGGTGGAGGGCCCCAGCATTTT,CASRGQGGGPQHF
TRBJ2-1,16,few,TRBD2,TRBV29-1,TGCAGCGTGGCAACCGGGACCACACGGGGGGGAGGTGAGCAGTTCTTC,CSVATGTTRGGGEQFF
TRBJ2-1,16,few,TRBD2,TRBV2,TGTGCCAGCAGCGAGGGACTAGCGGGAGTAAAGAATGAGCAGTTCTTC,CASSEGLAGVKNEQFF
TRBJ1-5,17,few,NA,TRBV21-1,TGTGCCAGCAGCAAAAGCCCGCTCCCTTATAGCAATCAGCCCCAGCATTTT,CASSKSPLPYSNQPQHF
TRBJ2-1,15,NA,TRBD1,TRBV10-3,TGTGCCATCAGCCCAGACAGGGACTCCTACAATGAGCAGTTCTTC,CAISPDRDSYNEQFF
TRBJ1-1,13,NA,TRBD1,TRBV14,TGTGCCAGCAGGGGACAGGCGAACACTGAAGCTTTCTTT,CASRGQANTEAFF
TRBJ2-4,15,many,NA,TRBV28,TGTGCCAGCAGTTTAGGGCAGCTAGCCAAAAACATTCAGTACTTC,CASSLGQLAKNIQYF
TRBJ1-2,13,NA,NA,TRBV15,TGTGCCACCAGCAGAGACCCAAGCTATGGCTACACCTTC,CATSRDPSYGYTF
TRBJ1-1,14,NA,NA,TRBV4-1,TGCGCCAGCAGCCAAGGAAATAGGAACACTGAAGCTTTCTTT,CASSQGNRNTEAFF
TRBJ1-3,14,few,TRBD1,TRBV10-3,TGTGCCATAGGGGACAGGGGATCCGGAAACACCATATATTTT,CAIGDRGSGNTIYF
TRBJ2-5,15,NA,NA,TRBV6-5,TGTGCCAGCAGTCGCCAGGGGAGCTCCCAAGAGACCCAGTACTTC,CASSRQGSSQETQYF
TRBJ1-4,13,NA,NA,TRBV6-2/TRBV6-3,TGTGCCAGCACCAAGGGGAGGAATGAAAAACTGTTTTTT,CASTKGRNEKLFF
TRBJ2-7,12,few,NA,TRBV29-1,TGCAGCGTTGAAGCAGGGGTCTACGAGCAGTACTTC,CSVEAGVYEQYF
TRBJ2-3,17,NA,TRBD1,TRBV10-3,TGTGCCATCAGCGACCGCCGGACAGGGGGGAGCACAGATACGCAGTATTTT,CAISDRRTGGSTDTQYF
TRBJ2-2,12,many,NA,TRBV12-3/TRBV12-4,TGTGCCAGCAGAACGAACACCGGGGAGCTGTTTTTT,CASRTNTGELFF
TRBJ2-3,14,many,NA,TRBV6-2/TRBV6-3,TGTGCCAGCAGAAAAGACCTAAACACAGATACGCAGTATTTT,CASRKDLNTDTQYF
TRBJ1-5,13,NA,NA,TRBV20-1,TGCAGTGCTAGTTCCGAAGTCTATCAGCCCCAGCATTTT,CSASSEVYQPQHF
TRBJ2-2,15,NA,NA,TRBV7-9,TGTGCCAGCAGCTTAGGGTCCGCGGACACCGGGGAGCTGTTTTTT,CASSLGSADTGELFF
TRBJ2-3,15,few,TRBD1,TRBV5-4,TGTGCCAGCAGGTGGGACAGGGGCCGCACAGATACGCAGTATTTT,CASRWDRGRTDTQYF
TRBJ1-5,15,many,NA,TRBV12-3/TRBV12-4,TGTGCCAGCAGTCAATGGGGTACCCGCAATCAGCCCCAGCATTTT,CASSQWGTRNQPQHF
TRBJ2-7,14,few,NA,TRBV12-3/TRBV12-4,TGTGCCAGCAGTTCGACGGGACGAGAGCTCGAGCAGTACTTC,CASSSTGRELEQYF
TRBJ1-1,14,many,NA,TRBV7-9,TGTGCCAGCAGCTTAGCGCAGGCCGACACTGAAGCTTTCTTT,CASSLAQADTEAFF
TRBJ2-1,13,NA,TRBD2,TRBV2,TGTGCCAGCAGAAGACTAGCGCACAATGAGCAGTTCTTC,CASRRLAHNEQFF
TRBJ2-4,16,few,TRBD2,TRBV2,TGTGCCAGCAGCGGGCAGGGACTAGCGGGAGGGGACATTCAGTACTTC,CASSGQGLAGGDIQYF
TRBJ1-5,15,few,NA,TRBV7-4,TGTGCCAGCAGCTTAGGCTGGCAGAGCAATCAGCCCCAGCATTTT,CASSLGWQSNQPQHF
TRBJ2-7,13,few,NA,TRBV5-1,TGCGCCAGCAGCTTTAGGGACAACTACGAGCAGTACTTC,CASSFRDNYEQYF
TRBJ1-1,14,many,NA,TRBV9,TGTGCCAGCAGTGCGAACTGGGGGGGCACTGAAGCTTTCTTT,CASSANWGGTEAFF
TRBJ2-3,17,many,TRBD1,TRBV4-3,TGCGCCAGCGGAGCCAACAGACAGGGAGCACAGCCGGATACGCAGTATTTT,CASGANRQGAQPDTQYF
TRBJ2-1,15,few,TRBD1,TRBV29-1,TGCAGCGTTCATGGGACAGAGGTGGCCTACAATGAGCAGTTCTTC,CSVHGTEVAYNEQFF
TRBJ2-3,14,many,NA,TRBV5-1,TGCGCCAGCAGCTCGCCCTGGAGCACAGATACGCAGTATTTT,CASSSPWSTDTQYF
TRBJ1-3,14,few,NA,TRBV5-4,TGTGCCAGCAGCTCAGGGGTTTCTGGAAACACCATATATTTT,CASSSGVSGNTIYF
TRBJ2-1,14,few,TRBD2,TRBV12-3/TRBV12-4,TGTGCCAGCATGGGACTAAAGGCCTACAATGAGCAGTTCTTC,CASMGLKAYNEQFF
TRBJ2-6,14,many,NA,TRBV10-3,TGTGCCATCAAACAGAGCTCTGGGGCCAACGTCCTGACTTTC,CAIKQSSGANVLTF
TRBJ2-1,15,few,NA,TRBV6-5,TGTGCCAGCAGTTTGGAGGGGGCGGCTTACAATGAGCAGTTCTTC,CASSLEGAAYNEQFF
TRBJ2-3,13,NA,NA,TRBV7-2,TGTGCCAGCAGCCGGGACGGCACAGATACGCAGTATTTT,CASSRDGTDTQYF
TRBJ2-5,16,many,TRBD2,TRBV5-4,TGTGCCAGCAGCTCCAGGACTAGAAGGGACCAAGAGACCCAGTACTTC,CASSSRTRRDQETQYF
TRBJ1-5,14,many,NA,TRBV5-1,TGCGCCAGCAGCTTGGGGGCAGGCGCTGGGCCCCAGCATTTT,CASSLGAGAGPQHF
TRBJ2-1,14,NA,TRBD2,TRBV29-1,TGCAGCGAAACGACTAGCGGGAGTCTGTATGAGCGGTTCTTC,CSETTSGSLYERFF
TRBJ1-2,16,few,NA,TRBV18,TGTGCCAGCTCACCGCCCGGGACGGCTACTAACTATGGCTACACCTTC,CASSPPGTATNYGYTF
TRBJ2-1,14,many,NA,TRBV6-2/TRBV6-3,TGTGCCAGCACTGGGACCGTCTCCTACAATGAGCAGTTCTTC,CASTGTVSYNEQFF
TRBJ2-1,17,many,TRBD1,TRBV4-3,TGCGCCAGCAGCCAGGGTCCCGGGACAGGGGTTGGCGATGAGCAGTTCTTC,CASSQGPGTGVGDEQFF
TRBJ2-7,16,few,NA,TRBV9,TGTGCCAGCAGCGTAGATCACAGTACGCCCGTCTACGAGCAGTACTTC,CASSVDHSTPVYEQYF
TRBJ2-4,13,many,NA,TRBV5-1,TGCGCCAGCAGCTTGGGAAGGGCGAACATTCAGTACTTC,CASSLGRANIQYF
TRBJ2-5,13,many,NA,TRBV24-1,TGTGCCACCGGACCTAGCTCCGAAGAGACCCAGTACTTC,CATGPSSEETQYF
TRBJ1-4,15,many,NA,TRBV10-3,TGTGCCATCAGTGAAACAGGAGCCCGGACTGAAAAACTGTTTTTT,CAISETGARTEKLFF
TRBJ2-5,10,NA,NA,TRBV30,NA,CAWGSGTGYF